This T cell receptor (beta chain) appears in the sequencing data of a study of shared clonotypes between healthy human individuals. The wider study: Researchers drew samples from a couple of women and a few men aged 18 to 49. General study findings and limits: It was the non-shared clonotypes that had lower generation probabilities than clonotypes shared by all four donors.

This clone occurred a few times. What it recognizes is unknown. Other nucleotide sequences in the sample specify the same CDR3. There are 14 residues in the CDR3. Trimming removed 1 base at V and 5 bases at J, with 11 bases between. Germline loops: CDR1 SEHNR, CDR2 FQNEAQ (reference sequence). Profiling relied on immunoSEQ multiplex PCR, and the TCRdb table lists in-frame clones only, not all of them. The table shows around 200,000 clones, with around 63% occurring only once. This receptor was taken from a man aged 25-45 years in good health. J is TRBJ2-5 and V is TRBV7-9, with no clear D. Sequenced material: memory CD4+ T cells sorted from blood. Subset defined: CD45RA-negative fraction. The CDR3 bases are TGTGCCAGCAGCTTAGGGGGATTTCCGGAGACCCAGTACTTC. Protein sequence: CASSLGGFPETQYF.